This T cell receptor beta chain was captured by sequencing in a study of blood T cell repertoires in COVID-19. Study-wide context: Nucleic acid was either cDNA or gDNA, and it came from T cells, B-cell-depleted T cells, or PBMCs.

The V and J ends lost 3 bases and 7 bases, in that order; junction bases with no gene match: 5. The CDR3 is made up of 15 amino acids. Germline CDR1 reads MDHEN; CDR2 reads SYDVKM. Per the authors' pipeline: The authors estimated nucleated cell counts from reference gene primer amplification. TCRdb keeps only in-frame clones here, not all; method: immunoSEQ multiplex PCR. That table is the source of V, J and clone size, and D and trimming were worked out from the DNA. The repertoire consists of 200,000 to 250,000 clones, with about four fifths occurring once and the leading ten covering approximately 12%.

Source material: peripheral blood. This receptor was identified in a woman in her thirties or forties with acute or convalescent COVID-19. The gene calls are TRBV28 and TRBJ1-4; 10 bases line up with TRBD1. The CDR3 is CASSFQTGGFEKLFF. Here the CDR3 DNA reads TGTGCCAGCAGTTTCCAGACAGGGGGCTTTGAAAAACTGTTTTTT.